This TCR beta chain was recovered during a study of response to subunit inactivated influenza vaccine. Study results and limitations: Only a handful of new T cells, the authors suggested, are recruited with each seasonal influenza vaccination.

TCRdb analysed the RT-PCR reads with MiXCR anew, one entry per CDR3 protein. The top ten hold 11% of the sample, which has approximately 680,000 distinct CDR3 sequences, approximately 14% seen once. The ends were cut back, 0 bases at V and 4 bases at J, with 9 bases in the middle. This CDR3 is 14 amino acids long. Germline assignment: CDR1 MNHEY and CDR2 SVGAGI. In this sample, this clonotype turned up many times. Antigen unknown. The source was PBMCs from blood, collected roughly 12 days after vaccination. The chain combines TRBV6-5 with TRBJ2-5, with D possibly being TRBD2 (6 bases). The receptor was derived from a man aged 50-60 years who received an inactivated influenza vaccine. The DNA for the CDR3 is TGTGCCAGCAGTTACTCTCTGGGAGGAGAGACCCAGTACTTC. It yields the protein CASSYSLGGETQYF.